These T cell receptor beta chains were read from a single sample in a study of patients and donors after allogeneic stem cell transplantation. One entry per CDR3 protein results from TCRdb running MiXCR on the RT-PCR reads. The sample lists 400,000 to 500,000 distinct CDR3 sequences, about a sixth occurring once. The material sequenced was blood, either unsorted or a sorted T cell fraction (not recorded which). The receptors shown here come from a human donor who was either an allogeneic HSCT recipient or a stem cell or donor lymphocyte infusion donor (not recorded which). It is not recorded whose cells these are; they may come from a transplant donor. The CDR3 runs from the conserved cysteine through the conserved F or W. The D gene is left open where the match is weak. Clone size is stated in some rows and not others, as once, few, many or a class when expanded.

D: .; size: .; J: TRBJ1-5; V: TRBV6-2/TRBV6-3; DNA: TGTGCCAGCAGGCGCGGACAGTATAGCAATCAGCCCCAGCATTTT; CDR3: CASRRGQYSNQPQHF
D: TRBD1; size: .; J: TRBJ2-7; V: TRBV6-4; DNA: TGTGCCAGCAGTAAGACAGGGGGCGGCGAGCAGTACTTC; CDR3: CASSKTGGGEQYF
D: .; size: few; J: TRBJ2-7; V: TRBV29-1; DNA: TGCAGCGCCGGGGGGCCAGCCTACGAGCAGTACTTC; CDR3: CSAGGPAYEQYF
D: .; size: .; J: TRBJ1-2; V: TRBV2; DNA: TGTGCCAGCACCCGAGGGGCAGGAGATAACTATGGCTACACCTTC; CDR3: CASTRGAGDNYGYTF
D: .; size: few; J: TRBJ2-7; V: TRBV2; DNA: TGTGCCAGCATGCCAAGCTCCTACGAGCAGTACTTC; CDR3: CASMPSSYEQYF
D: .; size: few; J: TRBJ1-6; V: TRBV3-1; DNA: TGTGCCAGCAGCCGAAGGGACGGTAATTCACCCCTCCACTTT; CDR3: CASSRRDGNSPLHF
D: TRBD2; size: .; J: TRBJ2-7; V: TRBV9; DNA: TGTGCCAGCAGCGCGAATAGCGGGAGGGATCCCGAGCAGTACTTC; CDR3: CASSANSGRDPEQYF
D: TRBD2; size: .; J: TRBJ2-3; V: TRBV5-4; DNA: TGTGCCAGCAGCCTCGGTTCGACTAGCGGGGGGGCAGCAGATACGCAGTATTTT; CDR3: CASSLGSTSGGAADTQYF
D: TRBD2; size: many; J: TRBJ2-1; V: TRBV10-3; DNA: TGTGCCATCAGCGCGAAACTAGCGGGGAGCCCCAATGAGCAGTTCTTC; CDR3: CAISAKLAGSPNEQFF
D: TRBD2; size: .; J: TRBJ2-7; V: TRBV28; DNA: TGTGCCAGCAGAGCGGGAGCTGTCTACGAGCAGTACTTC; CDR3: CASRAGAVYEQYF
D: .; size: few; J: TRBJ1-5; V: TRBV5-6; DNA: TGTGCCAGCAGCGGATCGCCGGGCCTTGGCAATCAGCCCCAGCATTTT; CDR3: CASSGSPGLGNQPQHF
D: .; size: few; J: TRBJ2-2; V: TRBV9; DNA: TGTGCCAGCAGCGTAGCACTTCCAGTAGGGGAGCTGTTTTTT; CDR3: CASSVALPVGELFF
D: .; size: many; J: TRBJ2-7; V: TRBV5-6; DNA: TGTGCCAGCAGCAAGACAACTGCCTACGAGCAGTACTTC; CDR3: CASSKTTAYEQYF
D: .; size: few; J: TRBJ2-7; V: TRBV7-9; DNA: TGTGCCAGCAGCTTAGACAGCAAGAGCTCCTACGAGCAGTACTTC; CDR3: CASSLDSKSSYEQYF